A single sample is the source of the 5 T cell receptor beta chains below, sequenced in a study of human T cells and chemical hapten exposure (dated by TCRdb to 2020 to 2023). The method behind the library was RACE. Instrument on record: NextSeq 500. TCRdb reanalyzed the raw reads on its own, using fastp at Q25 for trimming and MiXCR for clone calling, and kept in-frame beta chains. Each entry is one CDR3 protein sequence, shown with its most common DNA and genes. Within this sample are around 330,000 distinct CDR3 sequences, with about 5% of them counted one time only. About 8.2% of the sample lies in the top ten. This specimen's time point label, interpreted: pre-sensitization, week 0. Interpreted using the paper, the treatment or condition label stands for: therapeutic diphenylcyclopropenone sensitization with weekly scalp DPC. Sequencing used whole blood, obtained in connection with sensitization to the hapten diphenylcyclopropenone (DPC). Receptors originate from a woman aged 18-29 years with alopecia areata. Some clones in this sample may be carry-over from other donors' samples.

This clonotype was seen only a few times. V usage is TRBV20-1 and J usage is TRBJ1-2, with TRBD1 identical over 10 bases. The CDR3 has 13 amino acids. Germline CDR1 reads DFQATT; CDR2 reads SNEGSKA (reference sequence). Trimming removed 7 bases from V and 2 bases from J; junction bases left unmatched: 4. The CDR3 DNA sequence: TGCAGTGTCGCGGACAGGGGGAACTATGGCTACACCTTC. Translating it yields CSVADRGNYGYTF.

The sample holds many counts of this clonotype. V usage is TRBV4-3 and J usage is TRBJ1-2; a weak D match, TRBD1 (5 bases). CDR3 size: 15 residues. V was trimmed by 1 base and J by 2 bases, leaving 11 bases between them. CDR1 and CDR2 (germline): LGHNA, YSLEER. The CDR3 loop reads CASSQVGLTNYGYTF. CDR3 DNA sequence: TGCGCCAGCAGCCAAGTGGGGCTGACCAACTATGGCTACACCTTC.

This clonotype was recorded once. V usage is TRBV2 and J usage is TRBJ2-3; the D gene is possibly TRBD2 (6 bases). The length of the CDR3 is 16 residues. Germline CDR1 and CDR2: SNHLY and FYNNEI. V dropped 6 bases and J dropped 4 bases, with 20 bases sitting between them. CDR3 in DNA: TGTGCCAGCAGACCCGAACCGGGGAGGCCGGCAGATACGCAGTATTTT. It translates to CASRPEPGRPADTQYF.

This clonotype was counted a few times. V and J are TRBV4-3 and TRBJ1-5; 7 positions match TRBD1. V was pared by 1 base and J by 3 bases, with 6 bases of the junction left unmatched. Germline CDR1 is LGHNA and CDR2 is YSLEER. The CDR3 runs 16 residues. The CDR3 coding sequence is TGCGCCAGCAGCCAAGCCTGGGACAGCGTCAATCAGCCCCAGCATTTT. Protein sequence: CASSQAWDSVNQPQHF.

The CDR3 nucleotides read TGCGCCAGCAGCTTCCCCCGGGATTGGGGAAACACCATATATTTT. It translates to CASSFPRDWGNTIYF. The chain joins TRBV5-1 to TRBJ1-3; D unclear. The CDR3 covers 15 residues. Germline-derived CDR1 and CDR2 are SGHRS and YFSETQ. The V end was cut by 2 bases, the J end by 4 bases, with 13 bases between.